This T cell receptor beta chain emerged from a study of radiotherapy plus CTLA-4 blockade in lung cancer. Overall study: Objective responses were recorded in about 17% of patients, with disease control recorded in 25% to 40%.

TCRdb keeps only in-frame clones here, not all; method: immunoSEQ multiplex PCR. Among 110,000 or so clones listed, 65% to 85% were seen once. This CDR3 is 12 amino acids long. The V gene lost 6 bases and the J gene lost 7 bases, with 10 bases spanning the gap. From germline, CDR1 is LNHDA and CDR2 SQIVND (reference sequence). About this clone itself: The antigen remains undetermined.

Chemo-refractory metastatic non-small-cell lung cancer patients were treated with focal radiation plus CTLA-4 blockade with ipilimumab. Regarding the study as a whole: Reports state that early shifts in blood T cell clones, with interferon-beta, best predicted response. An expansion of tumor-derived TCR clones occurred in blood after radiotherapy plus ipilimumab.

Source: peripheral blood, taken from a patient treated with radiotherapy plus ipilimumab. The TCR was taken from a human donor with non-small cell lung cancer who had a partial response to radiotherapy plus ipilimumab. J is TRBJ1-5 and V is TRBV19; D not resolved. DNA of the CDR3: TGTGCCAGTAGCCGCGATGTGCAGCCCCAGCATTTT. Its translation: CASSRDVQPQHF.